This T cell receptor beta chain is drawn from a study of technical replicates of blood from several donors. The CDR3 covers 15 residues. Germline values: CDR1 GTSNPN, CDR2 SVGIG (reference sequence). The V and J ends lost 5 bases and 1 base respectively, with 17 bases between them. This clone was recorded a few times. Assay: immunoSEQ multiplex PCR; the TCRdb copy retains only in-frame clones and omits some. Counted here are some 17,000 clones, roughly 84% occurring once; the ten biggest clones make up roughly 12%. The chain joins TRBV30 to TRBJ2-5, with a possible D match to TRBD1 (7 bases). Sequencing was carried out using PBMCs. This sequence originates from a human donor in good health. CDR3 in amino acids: CAWSGGLAIQETQYF. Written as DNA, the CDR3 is TGTGCCTGGTCAGGGGGGCTAGCTATCCAAGAGACCCAGTACTTC.